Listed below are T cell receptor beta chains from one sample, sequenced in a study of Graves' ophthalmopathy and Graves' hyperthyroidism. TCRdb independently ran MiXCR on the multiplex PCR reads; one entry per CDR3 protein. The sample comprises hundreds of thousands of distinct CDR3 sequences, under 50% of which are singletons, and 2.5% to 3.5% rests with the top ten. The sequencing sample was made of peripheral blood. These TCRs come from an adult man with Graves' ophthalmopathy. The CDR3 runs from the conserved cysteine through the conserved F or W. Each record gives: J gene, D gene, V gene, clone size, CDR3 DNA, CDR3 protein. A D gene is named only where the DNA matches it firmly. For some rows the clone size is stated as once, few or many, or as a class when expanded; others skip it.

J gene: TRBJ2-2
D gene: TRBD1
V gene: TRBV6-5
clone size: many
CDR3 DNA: TGTGCCACCAGTTACCAGACAGGGGGGACCGGGGAGCTGTTTTTT
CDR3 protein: CATSYQTGGTGELFF

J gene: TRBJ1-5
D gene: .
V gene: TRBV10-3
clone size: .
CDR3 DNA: TGTGCCATCAGTGGCCGGGACGGACAGCCCCAGCATTTT
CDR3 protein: CAISGRDGQPQHF

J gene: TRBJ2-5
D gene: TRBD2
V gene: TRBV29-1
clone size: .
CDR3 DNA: TGCAGCGTAGACGCGGGGGGGCCCCAGACCCAGTACTTC
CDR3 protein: CSVDAGGPQTQYF

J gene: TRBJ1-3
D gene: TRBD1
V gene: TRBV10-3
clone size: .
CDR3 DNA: TGTGCCATCAGTGAGTCGGGACAGGGGCTCCCCATATATTTT
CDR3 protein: CAISESGQGLPIYF

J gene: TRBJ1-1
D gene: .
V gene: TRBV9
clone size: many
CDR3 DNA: TGTGCCAGCAGCGCCCTACAGAACACTGAAGCTTTCTTT
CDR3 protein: CASSALQNTEAFF

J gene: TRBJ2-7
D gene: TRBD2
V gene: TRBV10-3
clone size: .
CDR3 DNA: TGTGCCATCAGTAGCGGGGGGGCCTACAATGAGCAGTACTTC
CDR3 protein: CAISSGGAYNEQYF

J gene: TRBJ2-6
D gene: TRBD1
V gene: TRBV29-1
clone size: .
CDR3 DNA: TGCAGCGTTGCTAGTGGACAGGGAAGAACTGAAGCTTTC
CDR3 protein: CSVASGQGRTEAF

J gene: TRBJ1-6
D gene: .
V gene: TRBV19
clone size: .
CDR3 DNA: TGTGTCAGTAGTATCCGCGTGGATTCACCCCTCCACTTT
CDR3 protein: CVSSIRVDSPLHF

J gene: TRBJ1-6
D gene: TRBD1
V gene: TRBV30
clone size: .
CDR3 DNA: TGTGCCTGGAGTGAGGGACAGGGAAATTCACCCCTCCACTTT
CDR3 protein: CAWSEGQGNSPLHF

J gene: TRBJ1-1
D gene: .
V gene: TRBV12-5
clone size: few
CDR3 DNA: TGTGCTAGTGCCAAAGAGGGGGGGTTCGGGACTGAAGCTTTCTTT
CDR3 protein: CASAKEGGFGTEAFF

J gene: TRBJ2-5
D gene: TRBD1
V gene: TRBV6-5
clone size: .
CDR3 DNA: TGTGCCAGCAGCCCAACAGGGGCAATCAGCGAGACCCAGTACTTC
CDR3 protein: CASSPTGAISETQYF

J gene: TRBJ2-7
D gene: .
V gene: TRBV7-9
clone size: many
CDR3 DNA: TGTGCCAGCAGCTTAGCGGCAGGTGAGCAGTACTTC
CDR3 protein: CASSLAAGEQYF

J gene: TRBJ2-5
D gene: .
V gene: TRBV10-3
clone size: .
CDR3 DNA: TGTGCCACTCTGACGGGGGAGACCCAGTACTTC
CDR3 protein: CATLTGETQYF

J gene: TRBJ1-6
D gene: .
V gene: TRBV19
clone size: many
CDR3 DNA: TGTGCCAGTTCTGGAACAGAGGATTCACCCCTCCACTTT
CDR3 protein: CASSGTEDSPLHF

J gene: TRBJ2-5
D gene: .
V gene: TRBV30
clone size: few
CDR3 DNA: TGTGCCTGGAGTGTAAACAGCCAAGAGACCCAGTACTTC
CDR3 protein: CAWSVNSQETQYF

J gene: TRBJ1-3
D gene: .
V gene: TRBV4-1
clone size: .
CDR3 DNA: TGCGCCAGCAGCCAAAGTGGGGGCCCTGGAAACACCATATATTTT
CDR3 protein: CASSQSGGPGNTIYF

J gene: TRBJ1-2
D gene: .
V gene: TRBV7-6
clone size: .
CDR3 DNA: TGTGCCAGCAGCTTAGGGGAGGGGGAAATCTATGGCTACACCTTC
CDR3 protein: CASSLGEGEIYGYTF

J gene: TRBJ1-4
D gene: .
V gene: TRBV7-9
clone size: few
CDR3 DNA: TGTGCCAGCAGCTCAGCGGTTGCAACTAATGAAAAACTGTTTTTT
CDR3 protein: CASSSAVATNEKLFF

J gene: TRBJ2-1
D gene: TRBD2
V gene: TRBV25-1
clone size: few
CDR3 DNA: TGTGCCAGCAGTGACCGGGGACTAGACAATGAGCAGTTCTTC
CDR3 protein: CASSDRGLDNEQFF

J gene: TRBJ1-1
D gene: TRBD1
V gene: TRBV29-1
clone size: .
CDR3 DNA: TGCAGCGTAACAGGGGTCACTGAAGCTTTCTTT
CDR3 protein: CSVTGVTEAFF

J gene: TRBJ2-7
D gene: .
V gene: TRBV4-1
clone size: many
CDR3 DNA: TGCGCCAGCAGCCAAGGGGCCTCAGGGTTCGAGCAGTACTTC
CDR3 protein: CASSQGASGFEQYF

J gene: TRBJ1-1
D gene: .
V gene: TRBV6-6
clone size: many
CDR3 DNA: TGTGCCAGCGACAGGAACACTGAAGCTTTCTTT
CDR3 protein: CASDRNTEAFF

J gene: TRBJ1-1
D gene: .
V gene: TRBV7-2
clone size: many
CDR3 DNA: TGTGCCAGCAGCTCCTACCCTAAAACAGGGAACACTGAAGCTTTCTTT
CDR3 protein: CASSSYPKTGNTEAFF

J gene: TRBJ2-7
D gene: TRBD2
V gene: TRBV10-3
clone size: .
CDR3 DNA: TGTGCCATCAGTGAACCTAGCGGGGGGCTCGGCGGGGAGCAGTACTTC
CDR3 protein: CAISEPSGGLGGEQYF

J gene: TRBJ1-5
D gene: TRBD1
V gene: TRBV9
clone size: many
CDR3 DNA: TGTGCCAGCAGCGAGACAGGGGGCCATCAGCCCCAGCATTTT
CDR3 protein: CASSETGGHQPQHF

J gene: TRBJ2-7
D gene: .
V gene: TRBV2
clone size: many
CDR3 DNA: TGTGCCAGCGGAAAATTGGAGTACGAGCAGTACTTC
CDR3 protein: CASGKLEYEQYF

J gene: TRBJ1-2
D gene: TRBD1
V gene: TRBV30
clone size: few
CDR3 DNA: TGTGCCTGGAGTGTACCCGGGACAGGGTTTGGCTACACCTTC
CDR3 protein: CAWSVPGTGFGYTF

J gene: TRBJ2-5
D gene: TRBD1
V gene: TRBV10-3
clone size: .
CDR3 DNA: TGTGCCATCAGTTCGACAGGGGAGACCCAGTACTTC
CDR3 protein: CAISSTGETQYF

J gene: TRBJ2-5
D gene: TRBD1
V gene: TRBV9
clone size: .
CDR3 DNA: TGTGCCAGCAAGACCGGACAGGGGGCAGAGACCCAGTACTTC
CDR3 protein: CASKTGQGAETQYF

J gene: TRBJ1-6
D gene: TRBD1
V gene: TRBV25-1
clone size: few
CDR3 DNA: TGTGCCAGCAGCTCCGACAGGGTAAATTCACCCCTCCACTTT
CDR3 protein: CASSSDRVNSPLHF

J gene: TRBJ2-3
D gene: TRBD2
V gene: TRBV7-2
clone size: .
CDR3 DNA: TGTGCCAGCAGCTTGGTGACTAGCGGGGGTCCGTCAGATACGCAGTATTTT
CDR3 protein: CASSLVTSGGPSDTQYF

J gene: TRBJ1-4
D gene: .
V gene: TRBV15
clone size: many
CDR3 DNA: TGTGCCACCAGCAGAGATCGGGGGGCTGAAAAACTGTTTTTT
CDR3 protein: CATSRDRGAEKLFF

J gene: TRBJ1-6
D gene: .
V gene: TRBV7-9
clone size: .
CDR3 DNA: TGTGCCAGCAGCTTAGCCCTCCCACCCCTCCACTTT
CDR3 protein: CASSLALPPLHF

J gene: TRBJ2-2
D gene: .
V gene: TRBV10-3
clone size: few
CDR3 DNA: TGTGCCAGCAGTTTCGCTGCATACGGGGAGCTGTTTTTT
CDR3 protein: CASSFAAYGELFF

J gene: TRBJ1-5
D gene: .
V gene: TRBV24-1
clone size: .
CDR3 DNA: TGTGCCACCAGTGACCGAAAGGACAAAAATCAGCCCCAGCATTTT
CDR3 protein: CATSDRKDKNQPQHF

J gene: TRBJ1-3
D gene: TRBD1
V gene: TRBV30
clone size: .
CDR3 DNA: TGTGCCGGGACAGTGACTGGAAACACCATATATTTT
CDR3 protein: CAGTVTGNTIYF

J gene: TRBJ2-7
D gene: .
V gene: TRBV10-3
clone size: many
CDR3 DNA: TGTGCCATCAAATGGGACAAGGGTTACGAGCAGTACTTC
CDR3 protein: CAIKWDKGYEQYF

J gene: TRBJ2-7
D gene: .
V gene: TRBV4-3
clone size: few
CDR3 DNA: TGCGCCAGCAGCCAAGATAGCGCTCTCTCCTACGAGCAGTACTTC
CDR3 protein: CASSQDSALSYEQYF

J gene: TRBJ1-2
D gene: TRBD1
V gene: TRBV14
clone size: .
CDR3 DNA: TGTGCCAGCAGCACTTCTACAGGGGCCCGTGGGCTGTCCTATGGCTACACCTTC
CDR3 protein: CASSTSTGARGLSYGYTF

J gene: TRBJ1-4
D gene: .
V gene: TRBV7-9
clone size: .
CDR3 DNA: TGCGCCAGCAGCCGCCGGATTCAGGGTTATCAGGAAAAACTGTTTTTT
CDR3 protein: CASSRRIQGYQEKLFF

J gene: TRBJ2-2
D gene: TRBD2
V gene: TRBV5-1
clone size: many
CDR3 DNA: TGCGCCAGCAGCTTAGCGGGGACGAACACCGGGGAGCTGTTTTTT
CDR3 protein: CASSLAGTNTGELFF